This TCR beta chain was captured in a study of shared clonotypes between healthy human individuals. V was pared by 0 bases and J by 9 bases, with 9 bases of the junction left unmatched. The CDR3 loop spans 16 amino acids. Germline V lookup: CDR1 LGHNA, CDR2 YSLEER. Sequencing was performed with immunoSEQ multiplex PCR; in TCRdb, only in-frame clones are kept and a portion is missing. The sample includes approximately 2,300,000 clones, about 90% of them seen just once. The source of this sequence is a man between 18 and 35 years old in good health. Some clones in this sample may be carry-over from other donors' samples. The sequencing sample was made of naive CD4+ T cells from PBMCs. Subset reported: CD45RA+ positively selected. The rearrangement links TRBV4-3 to TRBJ2-1; TRBD2 matches at 9 bases. The CDR3 reads CASSQDGGRALGEQFF. CDR3 bases: TGCGCCAGCAGCCAAGATGGCGGGAGGGCCTTGGGTGAGCAGTTCTTC.